The T cell receptor (beta chain) described here comes from a study of T cell changes during pregnancy in multiple sclerosis. Germline V lookup: CDR1 SGDLS, CDR2 YYNGEE. V lost 4 bases and J 5 bases, leaving 6 bases between the germline ends. The CDR3 runs 12 residues. The protocol was immunoSEQ multiplex PCR, while the TCRdb copy is restricted to in-frame clones and leaves out a portion. The data contain around 67,000 clones, about nine tenths of them singletons. The TCR sequence derives from a female donor with multiple sclerosis, enrolled in a pregnancy study. The sequencing here drew on peripheral blood, taken in the first trimester of pregnancy. This chain joins TRBV9 and TRBJ2-2; D uncertain. Here the CDR3 DNA reads TGTGCCAGCAGCATCACAACCGGGGAGCTGTTTTTT. Its protein is CASSITTGELFF.